Below are 25 T cell receptor beta chains sequenced from a single sample in a study of read filtering for tumor transcriptome and immune sequencing. This library used 300 to 450 ng RNA and molecular barcoded adaptors spanning alpha/delta and beta/gamma chains. One entry per CDR3 protein results from TCRdb running MiXCR on the reads. The table lists 100,000 to 150,000 distinct CDR3 sequences, roughly 13% of them singletons. The material sequenced was a population of CD138-negative cells sorted from bone marrow. These receptor sequences come from a donor aged 40 or older with multiple myeloma.

This clonotype was seen only once. It may be a read error: a sequence one base away is much more abundant. The CDR3 ends on some other residue instead of the conserved phenylalanine or tryptophan, so this is likely a read error. The chain has TRBV20-1 and TRBJ2-2, with TRBD2 matching over 16 bases. Germline V lookup: CDR1 DFQATT, CDR2 SNEGSKA (reference sequence). The CDR3 covers 15 residues. The CDR3 nucleotides are TGCAGTGCCAGAGGGACTAGCGGGAGGGTGCAGGAGCTGTTTCTT. Translation gives CSARGTSGRVQELFL.

This clonotype has ten or more counts. This chain joins TRBV29-1 and TRBJ1-2; D is ambiguous. The germline V gene encodes CDR1 SQVTM and CDR2 ANQGSEA. The V end lost 4 bases, the J end lost 6 bases, and 3 bases lay between the germline ends. This CDR3 contains 9 residues. CDR3 amino acids: CSVGDGYTF. The CDR3 bases are TGCAGCGTTGGAGATGGCTACACCTTC.

This clonotype was picked up a small number of times. One junction end disagrees with the germline gene, perhaps due to a read error. The chain links TRBV18 to TRBJ1-4; the match to TRBD1 covers 8 bases. This CDR3 spans 18 amino acids. The germline V gene encodes CDR1 KGHSH and CDR2 LQKENI. The CDR3 sequence: CASSPPRGARDRGEELFF. Here the CDR3 DNA reads TGTGCCAGCTCACCACCACGTGGGGCCCGAGACAGGGGTGAAGAACTGTTTTTT. The whole variable domain, remainder taken from reference TRBV18 and TRBJ1-4, is NAGVMQNPRHLVRRRGQEARLRCSPMKGHSHVYWYRQLPEEGLKFMVYLQKENIIDESGMPKERFSAEFPKEGPSILRIQQVVRGDSAAYFCASSPPRGARDRGEELFFGSGTQLSVL.

This clonotype was picked up a small number of times. V is TRBV7-9 and J is TRBJ2-1; no definite D call. The CDR3 extends over 12 amino acids. Germline values: CDR1 SEHNR, CDR2 FQNEAQ (reference sequence). V dropped 5 bases and J dropped 6 bases, with 8 bases sitting between them. This CDR3 reads CASSDVPNEQFF. CDR3 bases: TGTGCCAGCAGCGATGTTCCCAATGAGCAGTTCTTC. Filled out from reference TRBV7-9 and TRBJ2-1, the complete variable domain reads DTGVSQNPRHKITKRGQNVTFRCDPISEHNRLYWYRQTLGQGPEFLTYFQNEAQLEKSRLLSDRFSAERPKGSFSTLEIQRTEQGDSAMYLCASSDVPNEQFFGPGTRLTVL.

Many counts were recorded for this clonotype. This chain connects TRBV7-7 to TRBJ2-2, with 8 bases that match TRBD2. The CDR3 spans 12 residues. Trimming cost V 11 bases and J 7 bases; bases outside gene matches: 6. Germline CDR1 SSHAT, CDR2 FNYEAQ (reference sequence). The CDR3, as DNA: TGTGCCTCAGCGGGAGAGGGCGGGGAGCTGTTTTTT. Amino acid sequence: CASAGEGGELFF. Using reference TRBV7-7 and TRBJ2-2 for the parts outside the CDR3, the full variable domain is GAGVSQSPRYKVTKRGQDVTLRCDPISSHATLYWYQQALGQGPEFLTYFNYEAQPDKSGLPSDRFSAERPEGSISTLTIQRTEQRDSAMYRCASAGEGGELFFGEGSRLTVL.

This clonotype was seen repeatedly, ten times or more. The chain employs TRBV15 and TRBJ1-1; D might be TRBD1 (6 bases). Germline V gene lookup returns CDR1 LNHNV and CDR2 YYDKDF (reference sequence). CDR3 length equals 15 residues. V dropped 5 bases and J dropped 1 base, with 14 bases sitting between them. The CDR3 nucleotides read TGTGCCACCAGCCGGCTACCGACAGGGAACACTGAAGCTTTCTTT. Translated, it gives CATSRLPTGNTEAFF.

This clonotype was counted many times. The chain uses TRBV28 and TRBJ2-5; TRBD2 matches 13 bases. This CDR3 comprises 16 residues. The germline V gene encodes CDR1 MDHEN and CDR2 SYDVKM. Trimming at V came to 4 bases and at J to 1 base, leaving 3 bases not matched to a gene. CDR3 sequence (DNA): TGTGCCAGCAGTTCCCGACTAGCGGGAGGCCAAGAGACCCAGTACTTC. Amino acid sequence: CASSSRLAGGQETQYF.

In this sample, this clonotype turned up many times. The rearrangement joins TRBV5-1 to TRBJ1-1, with 9 bases that match TRBD1. The CDR3 contains 15 residues. Germline V CDR1 and CDR2: SGHRS, YFSETQ. J gave up 6 bases and V 4 bases, and 10 bases lay outside the gene matches. CDR3 region: CASSAWTGERSEAFF. Here the CDR3 DNA reads TGCGCCAGCAGCGCGTGGACAGGGGAGAGGTCTGAAGCTTTCTTT.

This clonotype was counted only a few times. The chain recombines TRBV20-1 with TRBJ2-5; no firm D call. Trimming pared 0 bases from V and 0 bases from J, leaving 8 bases between. This CDR3 has 14 residues. Germline CDR1 and CDR2: DFQATT and SNEGSKA (reference sequence). In DNA, the CDR3 is TGCAGTGCTAGAGATGGCGTAAACCAAGAGACCCAGTACTTC. It translates to CSARDGVNQETQYF.

This clonotype has at least ten counts. V gene TRBV5-5 combines with J gene TRBJ2-7, with TRBD1 identical over 9 bases. The V segment lost 4 bases and the J segment 2 bases; nucleotides outside the gene matches: 10. CDR1 is SGHKS, CDR2 YYEKEE, per germline (reference sequence). CDR3 length: 16 amino acids. DNA for the CDR3: TGTGCCAGCAGCACCCATCCGGGGACAGGGACCTACGAGCAGTACTTC. Its protein is CASSTHPGTGTYEQYF. Based on the CDR3 plus reference TRBV5-5 and TRBJ2-7, the full variable domain is DAGVTQSPTHLIKTRGQQVTLRCSPISGHKSVSWYQQVLGQGPQFIFQYYEKEERGRGNFPDRFSARQFPNYSSELNVNALLLGDSALYLCASSTHPGTGTYEQYFGPGTRLTVT.

This clonotype was observed many times. This chain links TRBV2 with TRBJ2-2; no firm D call. The length of the CDR3 is 14 residues. CDR1 and CDR2 (germline): SNHLY, FYNNEI. V lost 4 bases, J lost 4 bases, and 10 bases lay in between. CDR3 nucleotide sequence: TGTGCCAGCAGTGGCCTGTCGGGCACCGGGGAGCTGTTTTTT. Translated, it gives CASSGLSGTGELFF.

This clonotype came up many times. The chain carries TRBV7-9 and TRBJ1-1; no clear D gene. CDR3 length equals 13 residues. Trimming cost V 0 bases and J 3 bases, with 5 bases left between them. In germline, CDR1 is SEHNR, CDR2 FQNEAQ (reference sequence). The CDR3 DNA is TGTGCCAGCAGCTTAGCCTCCGACACTGAAGCTTTCTTT. It specifies CASSLASDTEAFF.

This clonotype was counted a few times. The chain carries TRBV20-1 and TRBJ2-2, with a tentative D call TRBD1 (5 bases). The CDR3 has 15 amino acids. The V gene lost 1 base and the J gene lost 3 bases, with 12 bases spanning the gap. CDR1 is DFQATT and CDR2 is SNEGSKA in the germline V gene (reference sequence). The CDR3 bases are TGCAGTGCTAGAGCAGGGTTGGTGGACACCGGGGAGCTGTTTTTT. Protein product: CSARAGLVDTGELFF.

There are many counts of this clonotype. The chain recombines TRBV7-2 with TRBJ2-1; 7 bases match TRBD1. Germline trimming cut 5 bases from V and 2 bases from J; bases unmatched to any gene: 12. Per germline, CDR1 SGHTA and CDR2 FQGNSA. The CDR3 covers 17 residues. This chain's CDR3 is CASSPSWDSATYNEQFF. The CDR3 DNA sequence: TGTGCCAGCAGCCCAAGTTGGGACAGCGCAACCTACAATGAGCAGTTCTTC. Drawing the rest from reference TRBV7-2 and TRBJ2-1, the complete variable domain is GAGVSQSPSNKVTEKGKDVELRCDPISGHTALYWYRQSLGQGLEFLIYFQGNSAPDKSGLPSDRFSAERTGGSVSTLTIQRTQQEDSAVYLCASSPSWDSATYNEQFFGPGTRLTVL.

The rearrangement joins TRBV3-1 to TRBJ2-5; D gene unclear. CDR1 is LGHDT, CDR2 YNNKEL, per germline (reference sequence). V was clipped by 4 bases and J by 1 base, with 4 bases between them. The CDR3 is 12 residues long. The CDR3 reads CASSPVQETQYF. The CDR3 DNA reads as TGTGCCAGCAGCCCGGTCCAAGAGACCCAGTACTTC.

At least ten counts were recorded for this clonotype. The chain employs TRBV4-2 and TRBJ2-1, with D possibly matching TRBD2 (6 bases). V dropped 0 bases and J dropped 4 bases, with 22 bases sitting between them. Germline CDR1 reads LGHNA; CDR2 reads YNFKEQ. This CDR3 spans 19 amino acids. DNA of the CDR3: TGTGCCAGCAGCCAAGATTGGGACCTTACGGGAGTTACATACAATGAGCAGTTCTTC. Its protein product is CASSQDWDLTGVTYNEQFF.

This clonotype was counted a few times. This clone may be a read error of a much larger clone one base away. The chain carries TRBV7-9 and TRBJ2-6; no definite D call. Germline V gene lookup returns CDR1 SEHNR and CDR2 FQNEAQ (reference sequence). V was shortened by 5 bases and J by 0 bases, with 17 bases between the two germline ends. The CDR3 loop spans 18 amino acids. For the CDR3, the DNA is TGTGCCAGCAGCGTAATTCGGGCAGGCCTCTCTGGGGCCAACGTCCTGACTTTC. Its translation is CASSVIRAGLSGANVLTF. The whole variable domain, filled in from reference TRBV7-9 and TRBJ2-6, reads DTGVSQNPRHKITKRGQNVTFRCDPISEHNRLYWYRQTLGQGPEFLTYFQNEAQLEKSRLLSDRFSAERPKGSFSTLEIQRTEQGDSAMYLCASSVIRAGLSGANVLTFGAGSRLTVL.

As concerns this clonotype: This may be a read error: a much more frequent sequence differs by one nucleotide. The gene calls are TRBV12-3 or TRBV12-4 and TRBJ2-1; D is possibly TRBD2 (6 bases). V was pared by 3 bases and J by 5 bases, with 14 bases between. The CDR3 contains 15 residues. CDR3 DNA sequence: TGTGCCAGCAGTTTTGTGGGAGGCTTCCACAATGAGCAGTTCTTC. Its translation: CASSFVGGFHNEQFF.

A few counts support this clonotype. The genes are TRBV5-5 and TRBJ2-2; the match to TRBD1 covers 8 bases. V gave up 0 bases and J gave up 6 bases; unmatched junction bases: 4. Germline values: CDR1 SGHKS, CDR2 YYEKEE (reference sequence). The CDR3 is 15 residues long. CDR3 DNA: TGTGCCAGCAGCTTGGAACAGGGGGTGGCCGGGGAGCTGTTTTTT. It translates to CASSLEQGVAGELFF. The whole variable domain, filled in from reference TRBV5-5 and TRBJ2-2, reads DAGVTQSPTHLIKTRGQQVTLRCSPISGHKSVSWYQQVLGQGPQFIFQYYEKEERGRGNFPDRFSARQFPNYSSELNVNALLLGDSALYLCASSLEQGVAGELFFGEGSRLTVL.

In its sample, this clonotype was seen a few times. The chain carries TRBV12-3 or TRBV12-4 and TRBJ2-2, with 10 bases lining up with TRBD1. V lost 6 bases, J lost 3 bases, and 4 bases stayed unmatched. The CDR3 is 15 amino acids. In DNA form, the CDR3 reads TGTGCCAGCAGCGAGGACAGGGGGGACACCGGGGAGCTGTTTTTT. This sequence encodes CASSEDRGDTGELFF.

This clonotype has at least ten counts. The chain carries TRBV6-1 and TRBJ1-1; D is uncertain. The J call could be wrong; TRBJ1-6 is a better fit for the DNA end. The CDR3 is 17 amino acids. The germline V gene encodes CDR1 MNHNS and CDR2 SASEGT. CDR3 bases: TGTGCCAGCAGTGAAGCGCGATGGGGTGGAGGGAAATTGACCCTCCACTTT. As protein: CASSEARWGGGKLTLHF.

There are a few counts of this clonotype. The J gene is TRBJ2-3, the V gene TRBV2, with D unclear. The germline V and J ends were trimmed by 6 bases and 6 bases, with 16 bases remaining between them. The CDR3 covers 14 residues. Per the germline V gene, CDR1 is SNHLY and CDR2 is FYNNEI. This CDR3 is CASRTERSTDTQYF. DNA for the CDR3: TGTGCCAGCAGGACCGAACGGAGTACGGATACGCAGTATTTT.

This clonotype was recorded at least ten times. This chain links TRBV10-3 with TRBJ2-2, with 7 bases that match TRBD1. The germline V gene encodes CDR1 ENHRY and CDR2 SYGVKD. CDR3 size: 16 residues. With V trimmed by 3 bases and J by 1 base, 5 bases remained unmatched. CDR3 sequence (DNA): TGTGCCATCAGTGAACCACGACAGGGGAACACCGGGGAGCTGTTTTTT. The encoded protein is CAISEPRQGNTGELFF.

This clonotype showed up many times. V gene TRBV5-1 combines with J gene TRBJ1-4, with D unresolved. Germline V gene lookup returns CDR1 SGHRS and CDR2 YFSETQ. V was cut by 5 bases and J by 7 bases, with 9 bases left in between. The CDR3 totals 12 residues. The CDR3 coding sequence is TGCGCCAGCAGACGAGAAGGTGAAAAACTGTTTTTT. Translating gives CASRREGEKLFF.

This clonotype was counted a few times. A much larger clone differs from this one at a single base, so this may be a read error. The V and J genes are TRBV27 and TRBJ2-1; D is perhaps TRBD1 (6 bases). CDR3 length: 13 residues. Germline loops: CDR1 MNHEY, CDR2 SMNVEV (reference sequence). CDR3 nucleotides: TGTGCCGGCAGAAATACAGGGCGCAATGAGCAGTTCTTC. The encoded protein is CAGRNTGRNEQFF.